The 11 T cell receptor beta chains presented below share a single source sample, sequenced in a study of CD8+ T cells in alopecia areata. Stated treatment: oral pan-JAK inhibitor, 5-10 mg twice daily. cDNA reverse transcribed from extracted RNA served as the sequencing template. Assay: immunoSEQ multiplex PCR; the TCRdb copy retains only in-frame clones and omits some. The sample holds 200,000 to 250,000 clones, around 66% seen once. This specimen was CD4+ T cells sorted from blood, taken at week 4, from a patient treated with tofacitinib. The origin of the receptors is a human donor with alopecia areata.

Comments on this clone: An end of the junction differs from the germline gene, which may be a read error. The CDR3 region has the DNA TGTGCCAGCAGTGGTTCCGGGACAGGGAGGCCGTGG. This gives the protein CASSGSGTGRPW. The V call is TRBV2, the J call TRBJ2-2; the match to TRBD1 covers 9 bases. Germline values: CDR1 SNHLY, CDR2 FYNNEI. This CDR3 comprises 12 residues. Full variable domain (outside the CDR3, taken from reference TRBV2 and TRBJ2-2): EPEVTQTPSHQVTQMGQEVILRCVPISNHLYFYWYRQILGQKVEFLVSFYNNEISEKSEIFDDQFSVERPDGSNFTLKIRSTKLEDSAMYFCASSGSGTGRPWGEGSRLTVL.

The J gene is TRBJ1-2, the V gene TRBV7-2; TRBD1 is a possible D gene (5 bases). CDR1 SGHTA and CDR2 FQGNSA come from the germline V gene. The CDR3 runs 15 residues. V was cut by 2 bases and J by 7 bases, with 17 bases left in between. The CDR3, as DNA: TGTGCCAGCAGCTTAAATCGGGCGGGGACTGGTGGCTACACCTTC. Amino acids: CASSLNRAGTGGYTF.

The J gene is TRBJ1-2, the V gene TRBV29-1; 9 bases match TRBD1. Germline V gene lookup returns CDR1 SQVTM and CDR2 ANQGSEA. V lost 4 bases, J lost 5 bases, and 2 bases stayed unmatched. The CDR3 runs 12 residues. The CDR3 here is CSVVQGAYGYTF. The CDR3 DNA follows: TGCAGCGTTGTACAGGGGGCTTATGGCTACACCTTC. The full variable domain, with the rest looked up from reference TRBV29-1 and TRBJ1-2, is SAVISQKPSRDICQRGTSLTIQCQVDSQVTMMFWYRQQPGQSLTLIATANQGSEATYESGFVIDKFPISRPNLTFSTLTVSNMSPEDSSIYLCSVVQGAYGYTFGSGTRLTVV.

V is TRBV5-6 and J is TRBJ2-1; TRBD2 agrees at 10 bases. The germline CDR1 and CDR2 sequences are SGHDT and YYEEEE. This CDR3 is 14 amino acids long. The ends lost 4 bases at V and 5 bases at J; junction bases unmatched: 3. This CDR3 reads CASSPLAGDNEQFF. CDR3 sequence (DNA): TGTGCCAGCAGCCCTCTAGCGGGGGACAATGAGCAGTTCTTC.

This rearrangement joins TRBV29-1 to TRBJ2-3, with 7 positions matching TRBD1. Germline V lookup: CDR1 SQVTM, CDR2 ANQGSEA. Germline trimming cut 2 bases from V and 0 bases from J; bases unmatched to any gene: 5. The CDR3 is made up of 15 amino acids. As DNA, the CDR3 is TGCAGCGTTGAAAGAACAGGGGCTAGCACAGATACGCAGTATTTT. It yields the protein CSVERTGASTDTQYF.

This rearrangement joins TRBV29-1 to TRBJ1-2; no firm D call. V lost 3 bases and J 1 base, leaving 15 bases between the germline ends. Germline V gene sequence: CDR1 SQVTM, CDR2 ANQGSEA. There are 15 residues in the CDR3. CDR3: CSVDHIESYNYGYTF. The CDR3 nucleotides read TGCAGCGTTGATCACATAGAAAGCTATAACTATGGCTACACCTTC.

The chain joins TRBV29-1 to TRBJ2-3; 9 bases agree with TRBD2. This CDR3 has 17 amino acids. Unmatched junction bases numbered 13, after V lost 2 bases and J lost 4 bases. Germline values: CDR1 SQVTM, CDR2 ANQGSEA. The CDR3 nucleotides are TGCAGCGTTGAATTCGGAGGAGGCGGGGGGGCTCCAGATACGCAGTATTTT. Encoded protein: CSVEFGGGGGAPDTQYF.

The chain recombines TRBV25-1 with TRBJ2-3; D tentatively fits TRBD1 or TRBD2 (5 bases each). CDR1 MGHDK and CDR2 SYGVNS come from the germline V gene. This CDR3 has 13 amino acids. The V and J ends lost 5 bases and 6 bases respectively, with 12 bases between them. The CDR3 sequence: CASSFGGGDTQYF. CDR3 coding DNA: TGTGCCAGCAGTTTTGGGGGTGGGGATACGCAGTATTTT. The full variable domain, in which reference TRBV25-1 and TRBJ2-3 provide the parts outside the CDR3, is EADIYQTPRYLVIGTGKKITLECSQTMGHDKMYWYQQDPGMELHLIHYSYGVNSTEKGDLSSESTVSRIRTEHFPLTLESARPSHTSQYLCASSFGGGDTQYFGPGTRLTVL.

This chain connects TRBV7-9 to TRBJ2-7; 10 bases fit TRBD1. Germline CDR1 and CDR2: SEHNR and FQNEAQ (reference sequence). CDR3 size: 11 residues. V dropped 5 bases and J dropped 12; count of bases not matched to a gene: 4. In DNA, the CDR3 is TGTGCCAGCAGCAGACAGGGGGCCTTGTACTTC. Protein sequence: CASSRQGALYF.

The sample holds many counts of this clone. The chain uses TRBV11-2 and TRBJ1-1; D perhaps matches TRBD1 (5 bases). The germline V gene has CDR1 SGHAT and CDR2 FQNNGV. The CDR3 loop spans 13 amino acids. The V gene lost 2 bases and the J gene lost 1 base, with 5 bases spanning the gap. The chain's CDR3 is CASSLQGNTEAFF. As DNA, the CDR3 is TGTGCCAGCAGCTTACAGGGGAACACTGAAGCTTTCTTT.

The CDR3 spells CASSLVRLTEAFF. Here the CDR3 DNA reads TGTGCCAGCAGCTTAGTCCGGCTGACTGAAGCTTTCTTT. This chain uses TRBV7-2 with TRBJ1-1; the D is unclear. V lost 1 base and J lost 5, with 8 bases in between. This CDR3 comprises 13 residues. Germline CDR1 is SGHTA and CDR2 is FQGNSA.